This T cell receptor (beta chain) was retrieved from a study of shared clonotypes between healthy human individuals. Genomic DNA from each subset was divided evenly over several immunoSEQ plates. Some clones are missing from TCRdb's copy, which holds only in-frame ones; the method was immunoSEQ multiplex PCR. The table includes 950,000 to 1,100,000 clones, 75% detected once. Germline loops: CDR1 SGHTA, CDR2 FQGNSA. Trimming cost V 1 base and J 2 bases, with 11 bases left between them. CDR3 length: 15 amino acids. As regards this clone: Other DNA sequences from this sample encode an identical CDR3 as well.

The rearrangement uses TRBV7-2 and TRBJ1-2; maybe TRBD1 (6 bases). This receptor was identified in a man younger than 35 in good health. Specimen: memory CD4+ T cells sorted from blood. The sample's subset: CD45RA-negative fraction. The CDR3 loop reads CASSLDPGANYGYTF. DNA for the CDR3: TGTGCCAGCAGCTTAGACCCAGGGGCGAACTATGGCTACACCTTC.